This T cell receptor beta chain was identified during a study of blood T cell repertoires in COVID-19. CDR1 and CDR2 from the germline V gene are KGHDR and SFDVKD. The CDR3 totals 16 residues. After removal of 4 bases from V and 7 bases from J, the junction contained 10 bases not matched to a gene. TCRdb keeps only in-frame clones here, not all; method: immunoSEQ multiplex PCR. The sample has about 430,000 clones, roughly 90% seen once; the top ten hold over 0.9%. Participants were aged roughly 18 to 89 years, lived in roughly 25 US areas, and enrolled virtually. This receptor was taken from a woman aged 25 to 39 with acute COVID-19. J is TRBJ2-4 and V is TRBV24-1; 9 bases match TRBD1. The specimen was PBMCs or T cells enriched from blood (not recorded which). The CDR3 nucleotides read TGTGCCACCAGTGACTCTCACAGGGGGCAGGTGAACATTCAGTACTTC. This gives the protein CATSDSHRGQVNIQYF.